A selection of T cell receptor beta chains follows, all from one sample in a study of siplizumab effects on memory and regulatory T cells. This table comes from immunoSEQ multiplex PCR, and its TCRdb copy is limited to in-frame clones, with some not included. The sample records 70,000 to 100,000 clones, around 97% being singletons. Material: naive CD4+ T cells sorted from blood. The receptors were sampled from a human donor in good health. The CDR3 runs from the conserved cysteine through the conserved F or W. The order of the fields is clone size, V gene, J gene, D gene, CDR3 protein, CDR3 DNA. A D gene is named only where the DNA matches it firmly. Expanded clones get a size class; other rows say once, few or many, or leave the size out.

clone size: -; V gene: TRBV23-1; J gene: TRBJ2-1; D gene: -; CDR3 protein: CASSPGGPPYNEQFF; CDR3 DNA: TGCGCCAGCAGTCCCGGAGGGCCCCCCTACAATGAGCAGTTCTTC
clone size: -; V gene: TRBV5-1; J gene: TRBJ2-7; D gene: TRBD1; CDR3 protein: CASSPEYRGYEQYF; CDR3 DNA: TGCGCCAGCAGCCCAGAATACAGGGGCTACGAGCAGTACTTC
clone size: -; V gene: TRBV5-5; J gene: TRBJ1-1; D gene: TRBD1; CDR3 protein: CASSFGTGVNTEAFF; CDR3 DNA: TGTGCCAGCAGCTTTGGGACAGGGGTGAACACTGAAGCTTTCTTT
clone size: once; V gene: TRBV5-1; J gene: TRBJ1-6; D gene: TRBD1; CDR3 protein: CASSPGQGASSYNSPLHF; CDR3 DNA: TGCGCCAGCAGCCCAGGACAGGGGGCAAGCTCCTATAATTCACCCCTCCACTTT
clone size: -; V gene: TRBV9; J gene: TRBJ2-7; D gene: -; CDR3 protein: CASSVAASTGAYEQYF; CDR3 DNA: TGTGCCAGCAGCGTAGCGGCCTCCACTGGAGCCTACGAGCAGTACTTC
clone size: few; V gene: TRBV19; J gene: TRBJ1-2; D gene: -; CDR3 protein: CASSIGEGYGYTF; CDR3 DNA: TGTGCCAGTAGTATAGGGGAGGGCTATGGCTACACCTTC
clone size: -; V gene: TRBV4-1; J gene: TRBJ1-2; D gene: -; CDR3 protein: CASSQEVRDNYGYTF; CDR3 DNA: TGCGCCAGCAGCCAAGAGGTGCGGGATAACTATGGCTACACCTTC
clone size: once; V gene: TRBV28; J gene: TRBJ1-5; D gene: TRBD1; CDR3 protein: CASSAPGQGYQPQHF; CDR3 DNA: TGTGCCAGCAGCGCCCCGGGACAGGGGTATCAGCCCCAGCATTTT
clone size: few; V gene: TRBV2; J gene: TRBJ1-5; D gene: -; CDR3 protein: CASREDNSNQPQHF; CDR3 DNA: TGTGCCAGCAGGGAGGACAACAGCAATCAGCCCCAGCATTTT
clone size: -; V gene: TRBV11-2; J gene: TRBJ2-3; D gene: -; CDR3 protein: CASSTLRVGSYTDTQYF; CDR3 DNA: TGTGCCAGCAGTACACTTAGAGTCGGGTCCTACACAGATACGCAGTATTTT
clone size: -; V gene: TRBV4-1; J gene: TRBJ1-6; D gene: -; CDR3 protein: CASSPGGVRGYNSPLHF; CDR3 DNA: TGCGCCAGCAGCCCCGGGGGCGTCCGCGGGTATAATTCACCCCTCCACTTT
clone size: -; V gene: TRBV19; J gene: TRBJ1-3; D gene: -; CDR3 protein: CASSSGAYSGNTIYF; CDR3 DNA: TGTGCCAGTAGTAGTGGTGCTTACTCTGGAAACACCATATATTTT
clone size: -; V gene: TRBV5-6; J gene: TRBJ1-2; D gene: TRBD1; CDR3 protein: CASSLREGAYGYTF; CDR3 DNA: TGTGCCAGCAGCTTGAGGGAGGGGGCTTATGGCTACACCTTC
clone size: -; V gene: TRBV2; J gene: TRBJ1-5; D gene: -; CDR3 protein: CASSEAPGYSNQPQHF; CDR3 DNA: TGTGCCAGCAGTGAAGCGCCCGGTTATAGCAATCAGCCCCAGCATTTT
clone size: -; V gene: TRBV11-3; J gene: TRBJ2-1; D gene: TRBD2; CDR3 protein: CASSLDSPAGGKSSYNEQFF; CDR3 DNA: TGTGCCAGCAGCTTAGATAGCCCAGCGGGGGGCAAAAGCTCCTACAATGAGCAGTTCTTC
clone size: -; V gene: TRBV5-1; J gene: TRBJ1-5; D gene: -; CDR3 protein: CASSPEGNQPQHF; CDR3 DNA: TGCGCCAGCAGCCCGGAAGGGAATCAGCCCCAGCATTTT
clone size: -; V gene: TRBV19; J gene: TRBJ1-1; D gene: TRBD1; CDR3 protein: CASNPRTGGNTEAFF; CDR3 DNA: TGTGCCAGTAACCCGAGGACAGGGGGGAACACTGAAGCTTTCTTT
clone size: -; V gene: TRBV10-1; J gene: TRBJ1-2; D gene: -; CDR3 protein: CASSEKFRFWLTNYGYTF; CDR3 DNA: TGCGCCAGCAGTGAGAAGTTTAGGTTTTGGCTGACTAACTATGGCTACACCTTC
clone size: -; V gene: TRBV27; J gene: TRBJ1-6; D gene: TRBD1; CDR3 protein: CASSLWTGGWSYNSPLHF; CDR3 DNA: TGTGCCAGCAGTTTATGGACAGGGGGCTGGTCCTATAATTCACCCCTCCACTTT
clone size: -; V gene: TRBV27; J gene: TRBJ2-1; D gene: -; CDR3 protein: CASSSVSRDEQFF; CDR3 DNA: TGTGCCAGCAGTTCCGTCTCTAGGGATGAGCAGTTCTTC
clone size: -; V gene: TRBV18; J gene: TRBJ1-2; D gene: -; CDR3 protein: CASSPPNYGYTF; CDR3 DNA: TGTGCCAGCTCACCCCCGAACTATGGCTACACCTTC
clone size: -; V gene: TRBV12-5; J gene: TRBJ1-4; D gene: -; CDR3 protein: CASGDGRKTGPNEKLFF; CDR3 DNA: TGTGCTAGTGGCGACGGACGTAAGACAGGCCCTAATGAAAAACTGTTTTTT